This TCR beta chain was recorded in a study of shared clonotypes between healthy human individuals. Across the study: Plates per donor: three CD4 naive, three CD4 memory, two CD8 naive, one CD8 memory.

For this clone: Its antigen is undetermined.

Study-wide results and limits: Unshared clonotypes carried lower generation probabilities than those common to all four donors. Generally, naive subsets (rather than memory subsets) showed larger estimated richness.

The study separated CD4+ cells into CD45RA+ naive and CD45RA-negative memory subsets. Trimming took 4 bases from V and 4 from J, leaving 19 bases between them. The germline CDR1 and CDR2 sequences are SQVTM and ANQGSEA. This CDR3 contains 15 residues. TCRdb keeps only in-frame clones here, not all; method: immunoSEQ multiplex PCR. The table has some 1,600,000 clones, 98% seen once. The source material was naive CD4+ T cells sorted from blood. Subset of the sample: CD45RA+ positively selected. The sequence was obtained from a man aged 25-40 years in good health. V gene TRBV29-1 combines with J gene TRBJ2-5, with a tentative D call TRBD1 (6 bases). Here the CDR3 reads CSVGGTGTPGETQYF. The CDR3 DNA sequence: TGCAGCGTTGGTGGTACCGGGACACCGGGAGAGACCCAGTACTTC.